The 29 T cell receptor beta chains given below trace back to one sample, sequenced in a study of shared clonotypes between healthy human individuals. Repertoires were generated with immunoSEQ multiplex PCR, while TCRdb's copy carries only in-frame clones and drops some. Among approximately 2,000,000 clones listed, around 92% were seen once. Specimen: naive CD4+ T cells from PBMCs. The subset denotes: CD45RA+ positively selected. The source is a young man in good health. Some clones in this sample may be carry-over from other donors' samples.

This clone has a single count. The J gene is TRBJ2-1, the V gene TRBV2; D is possibly TRBD1 or TRBD2 (5 bases each). Germline CDR1 and CDR2: SNHLY and FYNNEI. Trimming stripped 8 bases from V and 10 bases from J, with 12 bases between. The CDR3 is 11 residues long. In DNA form, the CDR3 reads TGTGCCAGCTGCCGGGACGGGGAGCAGTTCTTC. It translates to CASCRDGEQFF.

The chain couples TRBV6-5 to TRBJ2-1; either TRBD1 or TRBD2 may fit D (5 bases each). Trimming took off 6 bases at V and 5 bases at J, with 14 bases between the two ends. Germline CDR1 is MNHEY and CDR2 is SVGAGI. This CDR3 has 14 residues. CDR3 in amino acids: CASRAGAFDNEQFF. CDR3 DNA sequence: TGTGCCAGCAGGGCCGGGGCTTTTGACAATGAGCAGTTCTTC.

The CDR3: CASSQVLGGSPSYNEQFF. The DNA for the CDR3 is TGCGCCAGCAGCCAAGTATTAGGAGGGAGCCCCTCGTACAATGAGCAGTTCTTC. The rearrangement links TRBV4-3 to TRBJ2-1, with a weak D call TRBD2 (6 bases). Trimming cost V 1 base and J 4 bases, with 20 bases left between them. The CDR3 spans 18 residues. Germline CDR1 and CDR2: LGHNA and YSLEER.

The chain recombines TRBV5-5 with TRBJ1-5; D is undetermined. The CDR3 spans 14 residues. The germline V and J ends were trimmed by 3 bases and 4 bases, with 11 bases remaining between them. Germline-derived CDR1 and CDR2 are SGHKS and YYEKEE (reference sequence). For the CDR3, the DNA is TGTGCCAGCAGCTATACAGAAGCTAATCAGCCCCAGCATTTT. It specifies CASSYTEANQPQHF.

This chain connects TRBV4-2 to TRBJ2-3; D unclear. V dropped 0 bases and J dropped 2 bases, with 3 bases sitting between them. The CDR3 spans 13 residues. CDR1 and CDR2 (germline): LGHNA, YNFKEQ. The CDR3, as DNA: TGTGCCAGCAGCCAAGATGCCACAGATACGCAGTATTTT. Translating gives CASSQDATDTQYF.

About this clone itself: The same CDR3 also results from other DNA sequences found in this sample. The chain couples TRBV6-1 to TRBJ2-7; 8 nucleotides match TRBD2. The CDR3 extends over 14 amino acids. Germline V gene sequence: CDR1 MNHNS, CDR2 SASEGT. V shed 4 bases, J shed 2 bases, and the junction held 4 bases outside the gene matches. Written as DNA, the CDR3 is TGTGCCAGCAGTGGTACTAGCGGACCCTACGAGCAGTACTTC. Its translation: CASSGTSGPYEQYF.

The rearrangement uses TRBV28 and TRBJ2-1; D remains ambiguous. The V and J ends lost 7 bases and 0 bases respectively, with 10 bases between them. Germline CDR1 reads MDHEN; CDR2 reads SYDVKM. This CDR3 has 14 amino acids. CDR3 sequence reads: CASIHSSSYNEQFF. In DNA form, the CDR3 reads TGTGCCAGCATCCATTCGAGCTCCTACAATGAGCAGTTCTTC.

The rearrangement joins TRBV15 to TRBJ1-2, with TRBD1 as a possible D gene (6 bases). The CDR3 loop spans 16 amino acids. V was shortened by 0 bases and J by 7 bases, with 18 bases between the two germline ends. Germline V gene lookup returns CDR1 LNHNV and CDR2 YYDKDF (reference sequence). This CDR3 reads CATSRDQGSGASGYTF. As DNA, the CDR3 is TGTGCCACCAGCAGAGATCAGGGTTCAGGGGCTAGTGGCTACACCTTC.

The chain recombines TRBV4-3 with TRBJ2-1, with 12 positions matching TRBD2. Germline V gene lookup returns CDR1 LGHNA and CDR2 YSLEER. This CDR3 has 18 residues. Trimming removed 0 bases from V and 2 bases from J; junction bases left unmatched: 5. CDR3 DNA: TGCGCCAGCAGCCAAGATGCTAGCGGGAGGGTCCCCTACAATGAGCAGTTCTTC. Protein sequence: CASSQDASGRVPYNEQFF.

This clone was detected once. Written as DNA, the CDR3 is TGTGCCAGCAGCTTGGTTAGGGAATCCCAGTACTTC. This encodes CASSLVRESQYF. The V call is TRBV5-8, the J call TRBJ2-5; D uncertain. The length of the CDR3 is 12 residues. Germline lookup yields CDR1 SGHTS and CDR2 YDEGEE. V lost 0 bases and J 9 bases, leaving 9 bases between the germline ends.

The chain employs TRBV10-3 and TRBJ2-7; TRBD2 aligns across 11 bases. CDR3 size: 15 residues. The J segment lost 4 bases and the V segment lost 4 bases, leaving 6 bases of the junction unmatched. The V gene's germline CDR1 is ENHRY and CDR2 SYGVKD. CDR3 in amino acids: CAISAGLAAAYEQYF. The CDR3 DNA reads TGTGCCATCAGTGCGGGACTAGCGGCCGCTTACGAGCAGTACTTC.

This chain links TRBV6-5 with TRBJ2-5; 7 bases agree with TRBD2. Germline assignment: CDR1 MNHEY and CDR2 SVGAGI. Losses at the gene ends were 6 bases for V and 7 bases for J; bases not matched to a gene: 5. CDR3 length: 12 amino acids. The CDR3 DNA is TGTGCCAGCAGCCGACTAGCCGGGACCCAGTACTTC. As protein: CASSRLAGTQYF.

Concerning this clone: Other DNA sequences of this sample code for an identical CDR3. The rearrangement uses TRBV18 and TRBJ1-2; possibly TRBD1 for D (6 bases). CDR3 length: 14 amino acids. Germline V gene data show CDR1 as KGHSH and CDR2 as LQKENI. V lost 3 bases and J 2 bases, leaving 10 bases between the germline ends. The CDR3 bases are TGTGCCAGCTCACCTAGTGGGGGCAACTATGGCTACACCTTC. Encoded protein: CASSPSGGNYGYTF. Full variable domain (outside the CDR3, taken from reference TRBV18 and TRBJ1-2): NAGVMQNPRHLVRRRGQEARLRCSPMKGHSHVYWYRQLPEEGLKFMVYLQKENIIDESGMPKERFSAEFPKEGPSILRIQQVVRGDSAAYFCASSPSGGNYGYTFGSGTRLTVV.

The chain is built from TRBV28 and TRBJ2-2, with TRBD1 identical over 7 bases. J gave up 4 bases and V 5 bases, and 4 bases lay outside the gene matches. The length of the CDR3 is 14 residues. Germline loops: CDR1 MDHEN, CDR2 SYDVKM. The DNA of the CDR3 is TGTGCCAGCAGTCCGGGACAGAGCACCGGGGAGCTGTTTTTT. Amino acids: CASSPGQSTGELFF.

CDR3 sequence (DNA): TGTGCCAGCAGCGTAAATACGGGGAATACGGGAAACACCATATATTTT. This codes for CASSVNTGNTGNTIYF. V gene TRBV9 combines with J gene TRBJ1-3, with D unresolved. The length of the CDR3 is 16 residues. CDR1 and CDR2 from the germline V gene are SGDLS and YYNGEE. V was clipped by 1 base and J by 4 bases, with 15 bases between them.

Of note for this clone: The same CDR3 can be traced to other DNA sequences in this sample. The chain is built from TRBV6-5 and TRBJ1-2; the D gene is possibly TRBD1 (5 bases). The germline V gene has CDR1 MNHEY and CDR2 SVGAGI. The CDR3 runs 13 residues. With 0 bases removed from V and 6 bases from J, the gap between germline ends came to 8 bases. This chain's CDR3 is CASSYSGGHGYTF. The CDR3 DNA is TGTGCCAGCAGTTACTCGGGGGGTCATGGCTACACCTTC.

The V gene is TRBV28, the J gene TRBJ1-1; D is possibly TRBD1 (5 bases). Deletions cut 3 bases from V and 5 bases from J, with 13 bases between. The CDR3 extends over 14 amino acids. CDR1 and CDR2 from the germline V gene are MDHEN and SYDVKM. The CDR3 nucleotides are TGTGCCAGCAGTTTGGGGCACCGGCAGACTGAAGCTTTCTTT. Translation gives CASSLGHRQTEAFF. The full variable domain, rest sourced from reference TRBV28 and TRBJ1-1, is DVKVTQSSRYLVKRTGEKVFLECVQDMDHENMFWYRQDPGLGLRLIYFSYDVKMKEKGDIPEGYSVSREKKERFSLILESASTNQTSMYLCASSLGHRQTEAFFGQGTRLTVV.

In the case of this clone: The identical CDR3 is also encoded by other nucleotide sequences in the sample. The V and J genes are TRBV29-1 and TRBJ2-5; D is possibly TRBD1 (6 bases). Germline lookup yields CDR1 SQVTM and CDR2 ANQGSEA. This CDR3 has 12 residues. The V end was cut by 4 bases, the J end by 5 bases, with 11 bases between. Written as DNA, the CDR3 is TGCAGCGTTGGTAGGACAGAGGAGACCCAGTACTTC. It yields the protein CSVGRTEETQYF.

This clone occurred once. The rearrangement links TRBV28 to TRBJ2-7; D may be TRBD1 (6 bases). CDR1 MDHEN and CDR2 SYDVKM come from the germline V gene. The CDR3 runs to 15 residues. V gave up 3 bases and J gave up 6 bases, with 18 bases separating them. The CDR3 DNA reads TGTGCCAGCAGTTTTACGGATCTCAGGGGAGCCGAGCAGTACTTC. It encodes CASSFTDLRGAEQYF. Full variable domain (missing parts from reference TRBV28 and TRBJ2-7): DVKVTQSSRYLVKRTGEKVFLECVQDMDHENMFWYRQDPGLGLRLIYFSYDVKMKEKGDIPEGYSVSREKKERFSLILESASTNQTSMYLCASSFTDLRGAEQYFGPGTRLTVT.

The chain couples TRBV2 to TRBJ1-5; 9 bases map to TRBD1. The V gene end was trimmed by 5 bases and the J gene end by 4 bases; junction bases not matched to a gene: 9. Germline lookup yields CDR1 SNHLY and CDR2 FYNNEI. The length of the CDR3 is 16 residues. CDR3 DNA sequence: TGTGCCAGCAGTCCGAGGACAGGGGTTTTAAATCAGCCCCAGCATTTT. This encodes CASSPRTGVLNQPQHF. Filled out from reference TRBV2 and TRBJ1-5, the complete variable domain reads EPEVTQTPSHQVTQMGQEVILRCVPISNHLYFYWYRQILGQKVEFLVSFYNNEISEKSEIFDDQFSVERPDGSNFTLKIRSTKLEDSAMYFCASSPRTGVLNQPQHFGDGTRLSIL.

Written as DNA, the CDR3 is TGTGCCAGCAGCACCTACAATGAGCAGTTCTTC. Protein sequence: CASSTYNEQFF. The chain recombines TRBV11-2 with TRBJ2-1; no reliable D call. Germline lookup yields CDR1 SGHAT and CDR2 FQNNGV. The CDR3 consists of 11 residues. Trimming took off 5 bases at V and 2 bases at J, with 1 base between the two ends. The variable domain in full, with the rest retrieved from reference TRBV11-2 and TRBJ2-1, is EAGVAQSPRYKIIEKRQSVAFWCNPISGHATLYWYQQILGQGPKLLIQFQNNGVVDDSQLPKDRFSAERLKGVDSTLKIQPAKLEDSAVYLCASSTYNEQFFGPGTRLTVL.

This clone was seen more than once but under ten times. The V call is TRBV7-2, the J call TRBJ1-2; 7 nucleotides match TRBD1. Trimming cost V 2 bases and J 5 bases; bases outside gene matches: 2. Germline CDR1 and CDR2: SGHTA and FQGNSA. CDR3 length: 13 residues. In DNA, the CDR3 is TGTGCCAGCAGCTTACAACAGGGGTATGGCTACACCTTC. This sequence encodes CASSLQQGYGYTF.

The rearrangement links TRBV7-8 to TRBJ1-5; 9 bases map to TRBD1. V lost 5 bases and J lost 4; bases outside the gene matches: 12. The CDR3 extends over 17 amino acids. Germline CDR1 and CDR2: SGHVS and FQNEAQ. CDR3 nucleotide sequence: TGTGCCAGCAGCCCCTGGACAGGGGCCTTCCCAAATCAGCCCCAGCATTTT. It translates to CASSPWTGAFPNQPQHF. The full variable domain, its missing parts supplied by reference TRBV7-8 and TRBJ1-5, is GAGVSQSPRYKVAKRGQDVALRCDPISGHVSLFWYQQALGQGPEFLTYFQNEAQLDKSGLPSDRFFAERPEGSVSTLKIQRTQQEDSAVYLCASSPWTGAFPNQPQHFGDGTRLSIL.

The V and J genes are TRBV7-9 and TRBJ2-7; a weak D match, TRBD2 (7 bases). The CDR3 is 17 amino acids. Germline values: CDR1 SEHNR, CDR2 FQNEAQ (reference sequence). V was shortened by 4 bases and J by 3 bases, with 22 bases between the two germline ends. The CDR3 loop reads CASSSWGRGKKDYEQYF. CDR3 nucleotide sequence: TGTGCCAGCAGCTCCTGGGGGCGGGGGAAGAAGGACTACGAGCAGTACTTC. Full variable domain (outside the CDR3, taken from reference TRBV7-9 and TRBJ2-7): DTGVSQNPRHKITKRGQNVTFRCDPISEHNRLYWYRQTLGQGPEFLTYFQNEAQLEKSRLLSDRFSAERPKGSFSTLEIQRTEQGDSAMYLCASSSWGRGKKDYEQYFGPGTRLTVT.

The chain uses TRBV29-1 and TRBJ2-1, with TRBD2 identical over 16 bases. Trimming at V came to 7 bases and at J to 10 bases, leaving 10 bases not matched to a gene. Germline V lookup: CDR1 SQVTM, CDR2 ANQGSEA. This CDR3 spans 15 amino acids. For the CDR3, the DNA is TGCAGCGCGAACCGACCGGGACTAGCGGGAGGGGAGCAGTTCTTC. Translation gives CSANRPGLAGGEQFF.

This sequence joins TRBV18 and TRBJ2-1, with 11 bases lining up with TRBD1. CDR1 KGHSH and CDR2 LQKENI come from the germline V gene. This CDR3 has 15 amino acids. V trimming: 3 bases; J trimming: 15 bases; junction bases outside the gene matches: 13. CDR3 residues: CASSPSTDRGRDRFF. The CDR3 region has the DNA TGTGCCAGCTCACCTTCCACGGACAGGGGGCGCGATAGGTTCTTC.

This chain uses TRBV18 with TRBJ2-5; D is possibly TRBD1 or TRBD2 (5 bases each). Trimming shortened V by 4 bases and J by 2 bases, and 11 bases separated the two germline ends. CDR1 is KGHSH, CDR2 LQKENI, per germline. This CDR3 has 14 residues. This CDR3 reads CASSLLGPQETQYF. Written as DNA, the CDR3 is TGTGCCAGCTCACTTCTGGGACCGCAAGAGACCCAGTACTTC.

The rearrangement joins TRBV28 to TRBJ2-2; tentative D call: TRBD2 (6 bases). The CDR3 has 15 amino acids. The V end lost 10 bases, the J end lost 4 bases, and 19 bases lay between the germline ends. Per the germline V gene, CDR1 is MDHEN and CDR2 is SYDVKM. In DNA, the CDR3 is TGTGCCACCTATTTGTGGCGGGATCGCACCGGGGAGCTGTTTTTT. This gives the protein CATYLWRDRTGELFF.

The chain carries TRBV5-5 and TRBJ1-2; D might be TRBD1 (6 bases). The CDR3 is made up of 14 amino acids. V shed 4 bases and J shed 6 bases, with 16 bases lying between them. Per the germline V gene, CDR1 is SGHKS and CDR2 is YYEKEE (reference sequence). The CDR3 here is CASSPSLTGHGYTF. The CDR3 DNA follows: TGTGCCAGCAGCCCCTCACTGACAGGACATGGCTACACCTTC.